The next 19 T cell receptor beta chains were all read from a single sample in a study of cytotoxic CD8 clonotypes in ibrutinib-treated CLL (TCRdb year 2021). Libraries were prepared through the immunoSEQ multiplex PCR assay. TCRdb obtained this table from immuneACCESS and retained in-frame rearrangements with V and J assigned. These tables miss some clones; where compared with another copy, unresolved V genes account for less than half of the shortfall, and the remainder is unexplained. This sample has around 40,000 clones in its table, and about three quarters of those were observed once. Over 9% of the sample belongs to the ten largest clones. The sample's time point, from its label and the paper: progressive disease on ibrutinib. This sample comprised PBMCs, obtained at disease progression, from a patient treated with ibrutinib. The source of these receptors is a human donor with chronic lymphocytic leukemia.

The sample holds one count of this clone. This rearrangement joins TRBV27 to TRBJ1-5; 8 bases fit TRBD1. CDR1 MNHEY and CDR2 SMNVEV come from the germline V gene (reference sequence). This CDR3 has 15 residues. The V segment lost 5 bases and the J segment 4 bases; nucleotides outside the gene matches: 7. CDR3 coding DNA: TGTGCCAGCAGTCCAGGTCGGGACAGGAATCAGCCCCAGCATTTT. Amino acid sequence: CASSPGRDRNQPQHF.

This clone is a singleton in its sample. The J gene is TRBJ1-1, the V gene TRBV18; D not resolved. The CDR3 runs to 13 residues. V was trimmed by 2 bases and J by 1 base, leaving 5 bases between them. CDR1 is KGHSH and CDR2 is LQKENI in the germline V gene. The CDR3 DNA is TGTGCCAGCTCACCAGGATCGAACACTGAAGCTTTCTTT. Translating gives CASSPGSNTEAFF. The whole variable domain, remainder taken from reference TRBV18 and TRBJ1-1, is NAGVMQNPRHLVRRRGQEARLRCSPMKGHSHVYWYRQLPEEGLKFMVYLQKENIIDESGMPKERFSAEFPKEGPSILRIQQVVRGDSAAYFCASSPGSNTEAFFGQGTRLTVV.

This chain uses TRBV7-9 with TRBJ1-3; D ambiguous. CDR1 is SEHNR, CDR2 FQNEAQ, per germline (reference sequence). CDR3 length: 14 residues. The ends were cut back, 6 bases at V and 1 base at J, with 10 bases in the middle. The CDR3 DNA sequence: TGTGCCAGCAGGGAGATCAGGTCTGGAAACACCATATATTTT. Translation gives CASREIRSGNTIYF.

The genes are TRBV7-8 and TRBJ1-2; 7 nucleotides agree with TRBD1. V lost 7 bases and J lost 4; bases outside the gene matches: 21. The length of the CDR3 is 18 residues. Germline lookup yields CDR1 SGHVS and CDR2 FQNEAQ. The CDR3 sequence is CASTPTRGSLDYIYGYTF. CDR3 DNA sequence: TGTGCCAGCACCCCGACCAGGGGGTCGTTGGACTACATCTATGGCTACACCTTC.

This rearrangement joins TRBV11-2 to TRBJ2-1, with 9 bases that match TRBD2. V was pared by 2 bases and J by 9 bases, with 5 bases of the junction left unmatched. From germline, CDR1 is SGHAT and CDR2 FQNNGV. The CDR3 runs 14 residues. The DNA of the CDR3 is TGTGCCAGCAGCTTATCAGCGGGAGGAGGTGAGCAGTTCTTC. Its protein product is CASSLSAGGGEQFF.

The gene calls are TRBV13 and TRBJ2-7; TRBD1 might be the D (5 bases). CDR3 size: 14 residues. Between the trimmed V and J ends, which lost 5 bases and 3 bases, there was a span of 14 bases. CDR1 is PRHDT, CDR2 FYEKMQ, per germline (reference sequence). CDR3 DNA sequence: TGTGCCAGCAGCCCAGGGATTGGGGACTACGAGCAGTACTTC. This sequence encodes CASSPGIGDYEQYF.

This chain uses TRBV5-1 with TRBJ2-5; 7 positions agree with TRBD1. The germline CDR1 and CDR2 sequences are SGHRS and YFSETQ. The junction had 8 bases not matched to a gene; V was cut back by 4 bases and J by 5 bases. This CDR3 is built from 14 residues. For the CDR3, the DNA is TGCGCCAGCAGCCGACGACAGGGCAGGGAGACCCAGTACTTC. Its translation: CASSRRQGRETQYF. Drawing the rest from reference TRBV5-1 and TRBJ2-5, the complete variable domain is KAGVTQTPRYLIKTRGQQVTLSCSPISGHRSVSWYQQTPGQGLQFLFEYFSETQRNKGNFPGRFSGRQFSNSRSEMNVSTLELGDSALYLCASSRRQGRETQYFGPGTRLLVL.

The genes are TRBV7-6 and TRBJ2-1; D may be TRBD2 (6 bases). Germline values: CDR1 SGHVS, CDR2 FNYEAQ. Between the trimmed V and J ends, which lost 1 base and 6 bases, there was a span of 10 bases. This CDR3 is built from 14 residues. The CDR3 here is CASSLGFGGNEQFF. In nucleotides, the CDR3 is TGTGCCAGCAGCTTAGGATTCGGGGGCAATGAGCAGTTCTTC.

The chain recombines TRBV11-2 with TRBJ2-1; unclear D gene. V shed 5 bases and J shed 5 bases, with 16 bases lying between them. The CDR3 consists of 15 residues. Looked up from germline, CDR1 is SGHAT and CDR2 is FQNNGV. DNA for the CDR3: TGTGCCAGCAGCCCTTTGGGCAGCCTAGACAATGAGCAGTTCTTC. Protein sequence: CASSPLGSLDNEQFF. The complete variable domain, with remaining parts taken from reference TRBV11-2 and TRBJ2-1, reads EAGVAQSPRYKIIEKRQSVAFWCNPISGHATLYWYQQILGQGPKLLIQFQNNGVVDDSQLPKDRFSAERLKGVDSTLKIQPAKLEDSAVYLCASSPLGSLDNEQFFGPGTRLTVL.

The chain links TRBV7-9 to TRBJ2-7; no reliable D call. The CDR3 has 15 amino acids. V was cut by 2 bases and J by 7 bases, with 18 bases left in between. CDR1 and CDR2 from the germline V gene are SEHNR and FQNEAQ (reference sequence). CDR3 protein: CASSLNGHQEEEQYF. CDR3 nucleotide sequence: TGTGCCAGCAGCTTAAACGGCCACCAAGAAGAGGAGCAGTACTTC.

The V call is TRBV2, the J call TRBJ2-7; D not resolved. V was pared by 7 bases and J by 3 bases, with 13 bases between. CDR1 and CDR2 from the germline V gene are SNHLY and FYNNEI. This CDR3 is built from 13 residues. The CDR3 DNA reads TGTGCCAGCACCACCGCCGTCAACTACGAGCAGTACTTC. Translating gives CASTTAVNYEQYF.

The gene calls are TRBV6-5 and TRBJ2-7, with 8 bases lining up with TRBD2. Germline V gives CDR1 MNHEY, CDR2 SVGAGI. The CDR3 totals 15 residues. J was trimmed by 3 bases and V by 6 bases; bases with no gene match: 10. The CDR3: CASRSITSGYYEQYF. The CDR3, as DNA: TGTGCCAGCAGGTCAATCACTAGCGGATACTACGAGCAGTACTTC.

The V and J genes are TRBV5-4 and TRBJ1-2; possible D gene TRBD1, 5 bases. Looked up from germline, CDR1 is SGHNT and CDR2 is YYREEE (reference sequence). V dropped 0 bases and J dropped 5 bases, with 14 bases sitting between them. This CDR3 spans 15 amino acids. CDR3 bases: TGTGCCAGCAGCTTGGCGTTGCCAGGGAAATATGGCTACACCTTC. Amino acid sequence: CASSLALPGKYGYTF.

V is TRBV30 and J is TRBJ1-5, with 7 bases fitting TRBD1. There are 15 residues in the CDR3. With V trimmed by 2 bases and J by 2 bases, 6 bases remained unmatched. Germline V gene data show CDR1 as GTSNPN and CDR2 as SVGIG (reference sequence). CDR3: CAWSTDTGGNQPQHF. The CDR3 bases are TGTGCCTGGAGTACTGACACAGGGGGCAATCAGCCCCAGCATTTT.

The rearrangement joins TRBV7-8 to TRBJ2-1, with 9 bases matching TRBD1. Germline CDR1 SGHVS, CDR2 FQNEAQ. The ends lost 7 bases at V and 5 bases at J; junction bases unmatched: 6. This CDR3 has 14 residues. The CDR3 sequence: CASNQQGANNEQFF. CDR3 nucleotides: TGTGCCAGCAACCAACAGGGGGCGAACAATGAGCAGTTCTTC.

The gene calls are TRBV6-4 and TRBJ2-3; TRBD1 is a possible D gene (5 bases). With 6 bases removed from V and 0 bases from J, the gap between germline ends came to 10 bases. The length of the CDR3 is 14 residues. Germline V gene lookup returns CDR1 MRHNA and CDR2 SNTAGT. The CDR3, as DNA: TGTGCCAGCAGCGAGCAGGGAAGCACAGATACGCAGTATTTT. Protein product: CASSEQGSTDTQYF.

This clone showed up just once. The genes are TRBV9 and TRBJ2-1; D may be TRBD1 (6 bases). Germline V gene sequence: CDR1 SGDLS, CDR2 YYNGEE. This CDR3 has 16 amino acids. Deletions cut 0 bases from V and 7 bases from J, with 17 bases between. CDR3 loop: CASSVGLWQGRNEQFF. As DNA, the CDR3 is TGTGCCAGCAGCGTAGGGCTTTGGCAGGGGCGGAATGAGCAGTTCTTC.

This chain joins TRBV28 and TRBJ2-5, with D possibly matching TRBD1 (6 bases). CDR3 size: 17 residues. The V end lost 3 bases, the J end lost 1 base, and 18 bases lay between the germline ends. Germline-derived CDR1 and CDR2 are MDHEN and SYDVKM. The CDR3 DNA sequence: TGTGCCAGCAGTTTGCCTGGGCAGGGGCCGGTCCAAGAGACCCAGTACTTC. It specifies CASSLPGQGPVQETQYF.

This clone was seen more than once but under ten times. The rearrangement joins TRBV25-1 to TRBJ2-7; D tentatively fits TRBD1 or TRBD2 (5 bases each). This CDR3 comprises 14 residues. From germline, CDR1 is MGHDK and CDR2 SYGVNS. The ends were cut back, 5 bases at V and 0 bases at J, with 11 bases in the middle. CDR3 bases: TGTGCCAGCAGTAAGGACGGGACCTCCTACGAGCAGTACTTC. Translating it yields CASSKDGTSYEQYF.